Here is one TCR beta chain with its context. The specificity of this receptor is unknown. Base qualities are not recorded, but no much larger clone differs from it by a single base. The cohort comprised 710 or so healthy bone marrow donors. Cohort members were all nominally healthy when sampled, although unrecorded immune exposures were likely present. The donor tested CMV seronegative and was one of the 352 seronegative cohort members. A peripheral blood sample was collected from each donor, and TCR beta sequencing was performed on peripheral blood mononuclear cells. The Qiagen DNeasy Blood Extraction Kit was used to extract genomic DNA from the blood cell samples. Receptors were amplified or captured by the immunoSEQ multiplex PCR assay. The multiplex PCR relied on a mix of 60 forward primers for TCR Vbeta segments and 13 reverse primers for TCR Jbeta segments. The CDR3 region of rearranged TCR beta genes was amplified from genomic DNA by a multiplex PCR assay. Amplified TCR beta libraries were sequenced as 87-base-pair reads on the Illumina HiSeq System. The original methods were these. Across the roughly 640 repertoires, a later analysis counted roughly 77 million unique TCR beta chains, roughly 11 million of which were shared by at least two donors. Raw reads were error-corrected and collapsed into unique sequences by a nearest-neighbor algorithm in which closely related sequences were merged to remove PCR and sequencing errors. Alignment of CDR3 sequences to IMGT reference sequences was used to assign V, D and J gene segments. For a sequence to be retained, a match of at least six nucleotides to both a V gene segment and a J gene segment was required. A rearrangement counted as productive if the CDR3 had no stop codons and remained in frame with V and J, and every other rearrangement counted as non-productive. CDR3 was defined according to IMGT convention as the region running from the second conserved V-encoded cysteine to the conserved J-encoded phenylalanine. The earlier analysis of about 560 of the donors excluded any sequence lacking an unambiguous match to a single V gene segment. An earlier analysis of a few hundred of the donors called V segments functional above 56.7% productive rearrangements and segregating when the between-donor standard deviation exceeded 5%. A statistical classification framework was built for diagnosing cytomegalovirus status from the catalog of TCR beta chain sequences. A later analysis assigned V and J genes by comparing TCR nucleotide sequences with IMGT/GENE-DB human TR gene sequences. A later analysis assigned CDR3 sequences and most-parsimonious VDJ recombination scenarios with the TCRdist pipeline. In a later analysis, every TCR beta chain was defined by the combination of its CDR3 amino acid sequence and its V-gene family, and reads without a unique V-gene family were dropped. To address suspected cross-contamination and a sequencing artifact, a later analysis removed around 600 highly shared, low-generation-probability nucleotide sequences. For each public chain, a later analysis derived a clonal expansion index from normalized ranks of inferred template counts within each repertoire. In a later analysis, generation probabilities were computed with a VDJ recombination model fitted to out-of-frame rearrangements, and the resulting probabilities were checked against IGoR. In a later analysis, hypergeometric tests were used to score TCR-TCR, TCR-HLA and TCR-CMV co-occurrence, with a repertoire-size bias correction applied to TCR pairs. A later analysis estimated false discovery rates by permuting HLA or CMV assignments 20 times. In a later analysis, co-occurring TCRs were grouped with DBSCAN, and TCRdist sequence similarity was added when clustering was performed within HLA-allele-positive subsets. For co-occurrence clustering, repertoires with fewer than 30,000 or more than 120,000 public chains were excluded, along with 4 to 6 repertoires with anomalous nucleotide sharing. This immuneACCESS table, as held by TCRdb, lists in-frame sequences with V and J called but not all clones. Of the missing ones, under half trace to an unresolved V gene in checked studies; the others have no known cause. The V and J calls and clone size were taken over from that table, and D and trimming were inferred from the DNA. This sample lists around 220,000 clones; roughly 70% were detected once. 1.8% of the sample lies in the top ten.

These data originate in a study of cytomegalovirus exposure and HLA in healthy donors (dated by TCRdb to about 2017). Study-wide context: In an earlier analysis of approximately 500 of the donors, 276 Gb of sequence data and 95 million to 130 million unique TCR beta sequences from 180 million or so T cells were reported. Approximately 300 gigabases of sequencing data and approximately 84 million unique TCR sequences were included in an early release covering under 650 HLA-typed donors. Of the roughly 400 genotyped donors, 81% were placed in the genetic ancestry cluster associated with self-reported Caucasian donors. The study aimed to test whether cataloging public T cell receptors could reveal signatures of past pathogen exposure. The T cell repertoires of 666 subjects were profiled by immunosequencing and related to cytomegalovirus serostatus. A separate validation cohort of some 130 different subjects was used in addition to the approximately 610-subject first cohort. The study combined high-throughput TCR immunosequencing, statistical association of individual TCRs with disease status, and machine learning to predict cytomegalovirus infection status. A later analysis re-analyzed previously published TCR beta repertoires from roughly 690 donors and added high-resolution HLA genotyping to study TCR occurrence patterns. The later analysis used no new phenotypic data to find candidate immune exposures, relying instead on TCR beta sequences and their occurrence across donors. An earlier analysis of approximately 580 of the donors used high-throughput TCR beta sequencing to judge whether each TCR beta V gene segment behaved as functional or pseudogenic. Alongside the repertoire data, information on donor age, sex, ethnicity and CMV serostatus was compiled. In a later genetic analysis, genome-wide SNP genotypes for about 55% of the roughly 670 donors were used, and that subset was treated as a discovery cohort. Every discovery cohort repertoire had been produced on one sequencing platform. HLA typing included class I and class II loci at four-digit resolution. The number of typed donors differed by locus: about 629-630 for A, B, C, DRB1 and DQB1; about 520 for DQA1; about 600 for DPA1; and about 450 for DPB1. Several DR-DQ haplotypes were treated as single units for association and clustering because of strong linkage in the cohort. Among 300 to 500 genotyped donors of the cohort, an average of approximately 200,000 unique TCR beta nucleotide sequences was sequenced per donor, of which about 19% were non-productive.

Unmatched junction bases come to 4, with V trimmed by 6 bases and J by 8 bases. The CDR3 has 13 amino acids, counting the end cysteine and phenylalanine. The read is trimmed to its CDR3 DNA, 39 bases read in frame from base 1. CDR1 is given as MNHEY and CDR2 as SVGAGI, both from the germline V gene. Here is what the overall study found, with its caveats: Because counts were too low, under 20 rarely observed V segments, including chromosome 9 orphons, were left out of the earlier analysis of over 550 of the donors. Linkage disequilibrium might explain the correlated functional status among segregating V segments, but an unknown experimental factor could not be excluded. According to the authors, the approach could potentially be generalized to other disease states and immunological phenotypes. A later analysis found that TCR association rates varied across HLA loci, with DRB1 alleles showing the most associated TCRs and HLA-C alleles the fewest. The sequencing pipeline was judged likely to have produced a cluster of highly shared sequence variants as a technical artifact. In a later analysis, several top co-occurrence clusters were reported to appear linked to parvovirus B19, influenza, CMV and Epstein-Barr virus. A few of the identified cytomegalovirus-associated TCR beta chains were confirmed in vitro to be specific for cytomegalovirus antigens. The only immune exposure information available for the cohort was CMV serostatus. A later analysis found that HLA-associated TCR beta chains were more clonally expanded and had lower generation probabilities than equally common non-associated chains. In this cohort, only TCR beta chains were sequenced, and detectable features were limited by the absence of alpha or paired-chain data. Assigning TCR associations to individual alleles was difficult when HLA alleles, especially DR and DQ, strongly co-occurred. Some IMGT-functional V segments, including TRBV6-2 and TRBV6-3, could not be told apart with the 87-base-pair reads, so those segments were excluded. The presence/absence analyses assumed that sequencing depth was roughly uniform across donors, and that assumption may not be true. According to a later analysis, most CMV-associated TCR beta chains appeared to be HLA-restricted, and the HLA associations seemed to be driven largely by CMV exposure. A further reported finding was that TCR beta sequences accurately predicted the HLA-A and HLA-B alleles for most subjects in the first cohort. At a false discovery rate of 0.05, a later analysis linked 15,000 to 20,000 TCR beta sequences to specific HLA alleles. V-gene and J-gene trimming of TCR beta chains was associated with a missense DCLRE1C variant in a later genetic analysis, and the association was replicated in an independent cohort. The classifier was reported to diagnose cytomegalovirus status with high specificity and sensitivity in both the original cohort and the validation cohort. Most TCR sequences were observed very rarely across donors, whereas some public TCRs were present in many individuals. The study gave a list of under 200 TCR beta chains associated with cytomegalovirus. Because HLA typing was unavailable for some donors at each locus, only the typed subset was used in association tests. Broadly in line with IMGT annotations, most TCR beta V segments showed up in productive rearrangements about 90% or about 30% of the time in an earlier analysis of several hundred of the donors. In a later genetic analysis, fewer N-insertions in productive TCRs were reported among donors in an Asian-associated ancestry cluster than the 666-donor mean.

The rearranged segments are TRBV6-5 and TRBJ1-2, with TRBD1 identical over 12 junction bases. Input material: PBMCs. This sequence was found in a woman in her twenties or thirties in good health and CMV-seronegative. CDR3 loop: CASSPGTGGGYTF. Here is the DNA: TGTGCCAGCAGCCCCGGGACAGGGGGCGGCTACACCTTC.